This TCR beta chain emerged from a study of CD8 T cells in Susac syndrome. Reverse transcription of roughly 0.45 to 1 ug RNA was performed with random hexamers. TCRdb fed the immunoSEQ multiplex PCR reads into MiXCR, producing one record per CDR3 protein. The sample contains around 150,000 distinct CDR3 sequences, 94% of which appear only once. Germline lookup yields CDR1 DFQATT and CDR2 SNEGSKA (reference sequence). The CDR3 sequence is 15 residues long. J was trimmed by 2 bases and V by 4 bases; bases with no gene match: 8. Source material: CD8+ T cells from PBMCs. The chain has TRBV20-1 and TRBJ2-1; 7 bases agree with TRBD2. This TCR was sampled from a human donor in good health. The CDR3 is CSANHPTSAYNEQFF. The CDR3 bases are TGCAGTGCTAACCATCCTACTAGCGCCTACAATGAGCAGTTCTTC.